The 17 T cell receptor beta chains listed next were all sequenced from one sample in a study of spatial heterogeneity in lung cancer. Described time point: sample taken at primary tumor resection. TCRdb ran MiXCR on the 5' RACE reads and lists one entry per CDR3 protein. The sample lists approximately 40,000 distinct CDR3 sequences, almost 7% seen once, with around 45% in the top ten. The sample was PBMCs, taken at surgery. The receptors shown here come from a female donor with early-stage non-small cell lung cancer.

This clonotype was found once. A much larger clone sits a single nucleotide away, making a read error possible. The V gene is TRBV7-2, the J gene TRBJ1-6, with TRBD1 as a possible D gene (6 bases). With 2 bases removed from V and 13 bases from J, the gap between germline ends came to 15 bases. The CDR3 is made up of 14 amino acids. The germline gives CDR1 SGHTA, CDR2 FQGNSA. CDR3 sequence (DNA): TGTGCCAGCAGCTTAAGTGGACAGTCTTCGCCCCTCCACTTT. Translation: CASSLSGQSSPLHF.

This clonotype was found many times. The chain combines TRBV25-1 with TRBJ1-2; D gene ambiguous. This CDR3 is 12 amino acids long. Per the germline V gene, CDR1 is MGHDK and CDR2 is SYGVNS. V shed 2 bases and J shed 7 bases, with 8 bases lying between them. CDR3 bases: TGTGCCAGCAGTGAAGGCGGAACTGGCTACACCTTC. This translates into CASSEGGTGYTF.

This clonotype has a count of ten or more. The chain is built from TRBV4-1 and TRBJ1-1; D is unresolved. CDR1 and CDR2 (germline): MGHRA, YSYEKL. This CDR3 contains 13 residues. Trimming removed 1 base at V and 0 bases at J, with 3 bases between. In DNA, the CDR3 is TGCGCCAGCAGCCAAGTGCTGAACACTGAAGCTTTCTTT. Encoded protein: CASSQVLNTEAFF.

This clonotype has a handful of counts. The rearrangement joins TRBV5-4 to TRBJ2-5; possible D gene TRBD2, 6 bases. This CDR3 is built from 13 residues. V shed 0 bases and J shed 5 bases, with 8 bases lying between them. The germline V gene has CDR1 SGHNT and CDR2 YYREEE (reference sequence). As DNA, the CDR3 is TGTGCCAGCAGCTTGGAGGGACTCGAGACCCAGTACTTC. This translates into CASSLEGLETQYF.

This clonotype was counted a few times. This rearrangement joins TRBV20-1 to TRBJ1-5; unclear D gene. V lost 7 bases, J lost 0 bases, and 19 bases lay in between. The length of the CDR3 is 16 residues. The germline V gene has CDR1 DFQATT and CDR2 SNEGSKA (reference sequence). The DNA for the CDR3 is TGCAGTGGCCGGACTGCCTCAAGACATAGCAATCAGCCCCAGCATTTT. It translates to CSGRTASRHSNQPQHF.

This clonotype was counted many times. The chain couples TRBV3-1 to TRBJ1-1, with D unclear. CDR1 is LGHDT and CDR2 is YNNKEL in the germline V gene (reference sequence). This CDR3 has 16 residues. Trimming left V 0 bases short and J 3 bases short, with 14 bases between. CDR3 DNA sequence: TGTGCCAGCAGCCAAGATAGTGAGGGAAGGGACACTGAAGCTTTCTTT. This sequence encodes CASSQDSEGRDTEAFF.

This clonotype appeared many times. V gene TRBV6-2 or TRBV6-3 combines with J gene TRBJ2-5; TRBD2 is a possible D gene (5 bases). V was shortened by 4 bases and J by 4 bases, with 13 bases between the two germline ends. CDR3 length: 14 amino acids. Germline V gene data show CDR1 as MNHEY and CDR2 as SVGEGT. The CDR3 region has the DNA TGTGCCAGCAGTTCGACCGGGATTCGAGAGACCCAGTACTTC. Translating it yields CASSSTGIRETQYF.

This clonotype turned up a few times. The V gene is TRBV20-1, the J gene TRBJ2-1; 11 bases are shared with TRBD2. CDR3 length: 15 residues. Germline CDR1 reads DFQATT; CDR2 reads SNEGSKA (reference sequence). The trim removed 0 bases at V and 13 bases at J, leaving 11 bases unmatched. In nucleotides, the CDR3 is TGCAGTGCTAGAGACGTAAAGACTAGCGGGGTAAATCAGTTCTTC. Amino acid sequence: CSARDVKTSGVNQFF.

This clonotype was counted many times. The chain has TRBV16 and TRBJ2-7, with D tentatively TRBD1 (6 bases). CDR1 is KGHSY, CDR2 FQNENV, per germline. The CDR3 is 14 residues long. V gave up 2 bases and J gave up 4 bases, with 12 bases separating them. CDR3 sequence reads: CASSQGGQRYEQYF. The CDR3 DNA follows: TGTGCCAGCAGCCAAGGTGGACAGCGTTACGAGCAGTACTTC.

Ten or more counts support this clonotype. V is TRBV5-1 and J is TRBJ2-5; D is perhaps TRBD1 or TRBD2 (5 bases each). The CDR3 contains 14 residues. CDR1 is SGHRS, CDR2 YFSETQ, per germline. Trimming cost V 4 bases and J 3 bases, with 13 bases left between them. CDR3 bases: TGCGCCAGCAGCCCAGCCGGGGCCGAAGAGACCCAGTACTTC. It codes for CASSPAGAEETQYF.

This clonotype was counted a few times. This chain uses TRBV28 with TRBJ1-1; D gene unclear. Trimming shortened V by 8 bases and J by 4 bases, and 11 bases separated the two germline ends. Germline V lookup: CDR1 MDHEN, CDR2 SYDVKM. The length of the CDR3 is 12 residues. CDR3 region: CASGDDGTEAFF. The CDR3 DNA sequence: TGTGCCAGCGGAGATGACGGCACTGAAGCTTTCTTT. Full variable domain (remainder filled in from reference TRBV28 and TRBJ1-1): DVKVTQSSRYLVKRTGEKVFLECVQDMDHENMFWYRQDPGLGLRLIYFSYDVKMKEKGDIPEGYSVSREKKERFSLILESASTNQTSMYLCASGDDGTEAFFGQGTRLTVV.

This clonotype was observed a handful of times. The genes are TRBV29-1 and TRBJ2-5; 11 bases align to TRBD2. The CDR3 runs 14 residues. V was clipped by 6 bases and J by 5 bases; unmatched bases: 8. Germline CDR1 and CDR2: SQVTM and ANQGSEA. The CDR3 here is CSVTSSGGGETQYF. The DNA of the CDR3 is TGCAGCGTGACGAGTAGCGGGGGGGGTGAGACCCAGTACTTC.

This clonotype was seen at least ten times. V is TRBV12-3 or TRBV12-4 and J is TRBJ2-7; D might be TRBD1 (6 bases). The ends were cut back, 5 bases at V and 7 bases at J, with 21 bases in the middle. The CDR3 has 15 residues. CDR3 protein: CASSRRQDPYVEQYF. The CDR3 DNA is TGTGCCAGCAGTCGACGACAGGACCCCTACGTGGAGCAGTACTTC.

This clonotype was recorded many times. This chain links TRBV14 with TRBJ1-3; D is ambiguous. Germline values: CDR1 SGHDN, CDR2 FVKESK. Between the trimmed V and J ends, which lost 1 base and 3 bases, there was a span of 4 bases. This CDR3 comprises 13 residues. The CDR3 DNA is TGTGCCAGCAGCCAAGTGGGTGGAAACACCATATATTTT. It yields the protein CASSQVGGNTIYF.

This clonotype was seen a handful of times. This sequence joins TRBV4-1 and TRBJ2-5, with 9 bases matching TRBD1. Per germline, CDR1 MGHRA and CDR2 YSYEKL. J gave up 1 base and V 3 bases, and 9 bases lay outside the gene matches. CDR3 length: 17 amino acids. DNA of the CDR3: TGCGCCAGCAGCCAGGTCACCGGGACAGGGTTCCAAGAGACCCAGTACTTC. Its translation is CASSQVTGTGFQETQYF.

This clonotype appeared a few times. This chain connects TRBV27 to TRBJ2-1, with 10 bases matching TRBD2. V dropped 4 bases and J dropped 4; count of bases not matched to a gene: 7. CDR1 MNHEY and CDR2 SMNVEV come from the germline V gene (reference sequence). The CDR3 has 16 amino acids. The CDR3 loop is CASSSQTSGEYNEQFF. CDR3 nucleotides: TGTGCCAGCAGTTCCCAAACTAGCGGGGAATACAATGAGCAGTTCTTC.

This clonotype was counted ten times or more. As DNA, the CDR3 is TGCAGTGCTATATTTTCGGCTAGCTCCTACGAGCAGTACTTC. Residues: CSAIFSASSYEQYF. The gene calls are TRBV20-1 and TRBJ2-7; D call uncertain. The V gene's germline CDR1 is DFQATT and CDR2 SNEGSKA (reference sequence). This CDR3 has 14 residues. V lost 4 bases and J 0 bases, leaving 13 bases between the germline ends.